Listed below are T cell receptor beta chains from one sample, sequenced in a study of T cell repertoires in cytomegalovirus infection. TCRdb called the reads again in MiXCR, with one record for every CDR3 protein. The profile covers roughly 320,000 distinct CDR3 sequences, with 9.5% appearing a single time and roughly 4% taken by the ten largest. Sequencing was done on a sample of PBMCs. These receptors originate from a human donor in good health (CMV status not recorded). Some clones in this sample may be carry-over from other donors' samples. CDR3s include the opening cysteine and the closing phenylalanine or tryptophan. The D gene is left open where the match is weak. Only some rows state a clone size, as once, few, many or a class for expanded clones.

clone_size: NA; d_call: TRBD2; v_call: TRBV27; j_call: TRBJ2-5; cdr3_aa: CASRVGTSGRAPGETQYF; cdr3_nt: TGTGCCAGCAGGGTAGGGACTAGCGGGAGGGCCCCCGGCGAGACCCAGTACTTC
clone_size: NA; d_call: TRBD1; v_call: TRBV9; j_call: TRBJ1-3; cdr3_aa: CASSVQTGAESTIYF; cdr3_nt: TGTGCCAGCAGCGTCCAGACAGGGGCTGAGAGCACCATATATTTT
clone_size: few; d_call: TRBD1; v_call: TRBV19; j_call: TRBJ2-7; cdr3_aa: CATRQGAYEQYF; cdr3_nt: TGTGCCACTAGACAGGGGGCCTACGAGCAGTACTTC
clone_size: NA; d_call: NA; v_call: TRBV19; j_call: TRBJ2-5; cdr3_aa: CASSVRRWETQYF; cdr3_nt: TGTGCCAGTAGTGTCAGACGCTGGGAGACCCAGTACTTC
clone_size: few; d_call: NA; v_call: TRBV7-6; j_call: TRBJ1-3; cdr3_aa: CASSYVFSGNTIYF; cdr3_nt: TGTGCCAGCAGCTACGTGTTCTCTGGAAACACCATATATTTT
clone_size: few; d_call: NA; v_call: TRBV15; j_call: TRBJ2-1; cdr3_aa: CATSRDGATAYNEQFF; cdr3_nt: TGTGCCACCAGCAGAGACGGCGCGACTGCCTACAATGAGCAGTTCTTC
clone_size: many; d_call: TRBD1; v_call: TRBV7-2; j_call: TRBJ2-1; cdr3_aa: CASSPRQGVGNEQFF; cdr3_nt: TGTGCCAGCAGCCCCCGACAGGGGGTGGGAAATGAGCAGTTCTTC
clone_size: few; d_call: TRBD1; v_call: TRBV27; j_call: TRBJ2-2; cdr3_aa: CASMGQDTGELFF; cdr3_nt: TGTGCCAGCATGGGACAGGACACCGGGGAGCTGTTTTTT
clone_size: many; d_call: NA; v_call: TRBV12-3/TRBV12-4; j_call: TRBJ1-1; cdr3_aa: CASSLSGRIEPEAFF; cdr3_nt: TGTGCCAGCAGTCTCTCGGGGCGGATTGAGCCTGAAGCTTTCTTT
clone_size: few; d_call: NA; v_call: TRBV20-1; j_call: TRBJ2-2; cdr3_aa: CSARGVGGPANTGELFF; cdr3_nt: TGCAGTGCCCGGGGTGTGGGGGGCCCCGCGAACACCGGGGAGCTGTTTTTT
clone_size: many; d_call: TRBD1; v_call: TRBV28; j_call: TRBJ2-7; cdr3_aa: CASMVRDRSTYEQYF; cdr3_nt: TGTGCCAGCATGGTCCGGGACAGGTCCACTTACGAGCAGTACTTC
clone_size: many; d_call: NA; v_call: TRBV11-2; j_call: TRBJ2-5; cdr3_aa: CASSPLWTDLQETQYF; cdr3_nt: TGTGCCAGCAGCCCTCTTTGGACAGACCTCCAAGAGACCCAGTACTTC
clone_size: many; d_call: NA; v_call: TRBV28; j_call: TRBJ2-3; cdr3_aa: CASSLYRMPRRTDTQYF; cdr3_nt: TGTGCCAGCAGCCTTTATAGGATGCCGAGGCGCACAGATACGCAGTATTTT
clone_size: many; d_call: NA; v_call: TRBV6-5; j_call: TRBJ2-7; cdr3_aa: CASSSGRGVPYEQYF; cdr3_nt: TGTGCCAGCAGTTCGGGACGCGGGGTCCCCTACGAGCAGTACTTC
clone_size: many; d_call: NA; v_call: TRBV12-5; j_call: TRBJ1-1; cdr3_aa: CASGLGRGVLKPAFF; cdr3_nt: TGTGCTAGTGGTTTAGGTAGGGGGGTCTTGAAACCGGCTTTCTTT
clone_size: many; d_call: NA; v_call: TRBV7-2; j_call: TRBJ1-4; cdr3_aa: CASRGLPATNEKLFF; cdr3_nt: TGTGCCAGCAGGGGTCTCCCTGCAACTAATGAAAAACTGTTTTTT
clone_size: few; d_call: NA; v_call: TRBV18; j_call: TRBJ2-1; cdr3_aa: CASSFDSNLYNEQFF; cdr3_nt: TGTGCCAGCTCATTTGACAGCAACCTTTACAATGAGCAGTTCTTC
clone_size: few; d_call: TRBD1; v_call: TRBV7-2; j_call: TRBJ2-1; cdr3_aa: CASSDGTPGGVIWEQFF; cdr3_nt: TGTGCCAGCAGCGATGGGACCCCAGGGGGCGTGATTTGGGAGCAGTTCTTC
clone_size: many; d_call: TRBD2; v_call: TRBV7-2; j_call: TRBJ2-7; cdr3_aa: CASSLAQLAGRYEQYF; cdr3_nt: TGTGCCAGCAGCTTAGCGCAACTAGCGGGAAGATACGAGCAGTACTTC
clone_size: NA; d_call: NA; v_call: TRBV12-3/TRBV12-4; j_call: TRBJ1-5; cdr3_aa: CASSFSGSNQPQHF; cdr3_nt: TGTGCCAGCAGTTTTTCAGGCAGCAATCAGCCCCAGCATTTT
clone_size: NA; d_call: TRBD2; v_call: TRBV6-2/TRBV6-3; j_call: TRBJ2-1; cdr3_aa: CASSPASGRTNNEQFF; cdr3_nt: TGTGCCAGCAGCCCCGCTAGCGGGAGGACCAACAATGAGCAGTTCTTC
clone_size: many; d_call: NA; v_call: TRBV18; j_call: TRBJ1-2; cdr3_aa: CASSPPTGGADGYTF; cdr3_nt: TGTGCCAGCTCACCCCCGACCGGGGGCGCCGATGGCTACACCTTC
clone_size: NA; d_call: NA; v_call: TRBV25-1; j_call: TRBJ1-4; cdr3_aa: CASSLPDANEKLFF; cdr3_nt: TGTGCCAGCAGTCTACCGGATGCTAATGAAAAACTGTTTTTT
clone_size: few; d_call: NA; v_call: TRBV27; j_call: TRBJ2-4; cdr3_aa: CASSPRREVSKNIQYF; cdr3_nt: TGTGCCAGCAGTCCACGGAGGGAGGTCAGCAAAAACATTCAGTACTTC
clone_size: few; d_call: NA; v_call: TRBV7-3; j_call: TRBJ2-1; cdr3_aa: CASSPALGASNEQFF; cdr3_nt: TGTGCCAGCAGCCCCGCCCTAGGGGCTTCGAATGAGCAGTTCTTC
clone_size: medium-sized; d_call: NA; v_call: TRBV7-2; j_call: TRBJ2-7; cdr3_aa: CASSPRRGVGGYEQYF; cdr3_nt: TGTGCCAGCAGCCCCCGCCGCGGGGTGGGCGGCTACGAGCAGTACTTC
clone_size: NA; d_call: NA; v_call: TRBV4-3; j_call: TRBJ2-2; cdr3_aa: CASSVAGQTGELFF; cdr3_nt: TGCGCCAGCAGCGTCGCAGGGCAGACCGGGGAGCTGTTTTTT
clone_size: many; d_call: TRBD2; v_call: TRBV7-2; j_call: TRBJ2-7; cdr3_aa: CASSGGLAMGYEQYF; cdr3_nt: TGTGCCAGCAGCGGGGGACTAGCGATGGGATACGAGCAGTACTTC
clone_size: NA; d_call: TRBD2; v_call: TRBV6-2/TRBV6-3; j_call: TRBJ2-1; cdr3_aa: CASSYAHLAGEQFF; cdr3_nt: TGTGCCAGCAGTTACGCCCATCTAGCGGGGGAGCAGTTCTTC
clone_size: NA; d_call: NA; v_call: TRBV12-3/TRBV12-4; j_call: TRBJ2-2; cdr3_aa: CASSFQITGELFF; cdr3_nt: TGTGCCAGCAGTTTTCAGATCACCGGGGAGCTGTTTTTT
clone_size: NA; d_call: TRBD2; v_call: TRBV19; j_call: TRBJ2-2; cdr3_aa: CASSLSGRMGGELFF; cdr3_nt: TGTGCCAGTAGTCTAAGCGGGAGGATGGGCGGGGAGCTGTTTTTT